One sample yielded the 16 T cell receptor beta chains listed below, sequenced in a study of blood T cell repertoires in COVID-19. TCRdb keeps only in-frame clones here, not all; method: immunoSEQ multiplex PCR. The sample has under 150,000 clones; about 91% are singletons. The sample comprised peripheral blood. These TCRs come from a human donor in a cohort sampled during active COVID-19.

The rearrangement links TRBV3-1 (or the pseudogene TRBV3-2) to TRBJ1-4, with D possibly matching TRBD1 (6 bases). CDR3 length: 17 amino acids. V was pared by 0 bases and J by 0 bases, with 11 bases between. The germline CDR1 and CDR2 sequences are LGHDT and YNNKEL (reference sequence). CDR3 in amino acids: CASSQEAGVTTNEKLFF. CDR3 nucleotides: TGTGCCAGCAGCCAAGAGGCAGGGGTGACAACTAATGAAAAACTGTTTTTT.

The CDR3 reads CAIKGGWTALGYTF. The CDR3 DNA reads TGTGCCATCAAGGGCGGATGGACAGCACTTGGCTACACCTTC. The chain is built from TRBV10-3 and TRBJ1-2; D is perhaps TRBD1 (6 bases). CDR1 is ENHRY, CDR2 SYGVKD, per germline. The CDR3 length is 14 residues. The V end lost 7 bases, the J end lost 7 bases, and 19 bases lay between the germline ends.

The CDR3 region is CASSMRVPYEQYF. DNA for the CDR3: TGTGCCAGTAGTATGCGGGTTCCCTACGAGCAGTACTTC. The V call is TRBV19, the J call TRBJ2-7; a weak D match, TRBD2 (5 bases). The V gene's germline CDR1 is LNHDA and CDR2 SQIVND (reference sequence). The germline V and J ends were trimmed by 3 bases and 2 bases, with 8 bases remaining between them. This CDR3 is built from 13 residues.

The chain has TRBV4-1 and TRBJ1-6; weak D call: TRBD1 (6 bases). Germline CDR1 is MGHRA and CDR2 is YSYEKL. Between the trimmed V and J ends, which lost 3 bases and 11 bases, there was a span of 17 bases. This CDR3 spans 15 amino acids. The CDR3 region is CASSHAPGHFTPLHF. The CDR3 coding sequence is TGCGCCAGCAGCCATGCCCCGGGACATTTTACACCCCTCCACTTT.

The rearrangement links TRBV5-5 to TRBJ1-2; 8 bases agree with TRBD1. The CDR3 is made up of 12 amino acids. The germline gives CDR1 SGHKS, CDR2 YYEKEE (reference sequence). The trim removed 3 bases at V and 8 bases at J, leaving 3 bases unmatched. Here the CDR3 DNA reads TGTGCCAGCAGCTCGACAGGGGTCGGCTACACCTTC. This gives the protein CASSSTGVGYTF.

V usage is TRBV3-1 (or the pseudogene TRBV3-2) and J usage is TRBJ1-1, with D possibly being TRBD1 (6 bases). The CDR3 is made up of 13 amino acids. V gave up 1 base and J gave up 6 bases, with 9 bases separating them. Germline CDR1 and CDR2: LGHDT and YNNKEL (reference sequence). The CDR3 region is CASSQGGLAEAFF. In DNA, the CDR3 is TGTGCCAGCAGCCAAGGGGGGCTGGCTGAAGCTTTCTTT.

J is TRBJ2-2 and V is TRBV10-3; 9 bases line up with TRBD1. Germline trimming cut 2 bases from V and 1 base from J; bases unmatched to any gene: 8. The CDR3 is 18 amino acids. Germline assignment: CDR1 ENHRY and CDR2 SYGVKD. As DNA, the CDR3 is TGTGCCATCAGTGAGGACAGGGGGATCGAAGGGAACACCGGGGAGCTGTTTTTT. This codes for CAISEDRGIEGNTGELFF.

This chain uses TRBV5-8 with TRBJ2-7; D is undetermined. This CDR3 has 14 amino acids. The germline CDR1 and CDR2 sequences are SGHTS and YDEGEE. V was shortened by 4 bases and J by 3 bases, with 14 bases between the two germline ends. CDR3 sequence reads: CASSLGRRVYEQYF. In nucleotides, the CDR3 is TGTGCCAGCAGCCTAGGTCGCCGGGTCTACGAGCAGTACTTC.

The gene calls are TRBV14 and TRBJ1-3; D uncertain. Germline V gene sequence: CDR1 SGHDN, CDR2 FVKESK. Trimming left V 1 base short and J 0 bases short, with 7 bases between. This CDR3 has 15 residues. CDR3 nucleotides: TGTGCCAGCAGCCAAGGAGGCAGCTCTGGAAACACCATATATTTT. Its translation: CASSQGGSSGNTIYF.

The gene calls are TRBV5-6 and TRBJ2-2; D unclear. The V gene's germline CDR1 is SGHDT and CDR2 YYEEEE. The ends were cut back, 2 bases at V and 4 bases at J, with 9 bases in the middle. The CDR3 has 14 residues. For the CDR3, the DNA is TGTGCCAGCAGCTTTATGGCATTCACCGGGGAGCTGTTTTTT. This gives the protein CASSFMAFTGELFF. Variable domain in full (rest from reference TRBV5-6 and TRBJ2-2): DAGVTQSPTHLIKTRGQQVTLRCSPKSGHDTVSWYQQALGQGPQFIFQYYEEEERQRGNFPDRFSGHQFPNYSSELNVNALLLGDSALYLCASSFMAFTGELFFGEGSRLTVL.

The chain is built from TRBV5-5 and TRBJ1-2; D unresolved. This CDR3 spans 13 amino acids. The germline V gene has CDR1 SGHKS and CDR2 YYEKEE (reference sequence). The ends were cut back, 0 bases at V and 1 base at J, with 4 bases in the middle. The chain's CDR3 is CASSLGGNYGYTF. The CDR3 DNA reads TGTGCCAGCAGCTTGGGCGGTAACTATGGCTACACCTTC.

V gene TRBV10-3 combines with J gene TRBJ2-7, with D maybe TRBD2 (6 bases). Germline CDR1 is ENHRY and CDR2 is SYGVKD. This CDR3 has 14 residues. With 0 bases removed from V and 5 bases from J, the gap between germline ends came to 11 bases. The CDR3 region is CAISESGGEDEQYF. CDR3 coding DNA: TGTGCCATCAGTGAGTCGGGAGGAGAGGACGAGCAGTACTTC.

The gene calls are TRBV27 and TRBJ2-7; 12 bases align to TRBD2. This CDR3 comprises 18 residues. In germline, CDR1 is MNHEY, CDR2 SMNVEV (reference sequence). V shed 0 bases and J 4 bases; nucleotides not matched to a gene: 10. CDR3: CASSLSLTSGGRPYEQYF. For the CDR3, the DNA is TGTGCCAGCAGTTTATCCCTAACTAGCGGGGGGCGTCCATACGAGCAGTACTTC.

V and J are TRBV5-5 and TRBJ1-2; the D is unclear. The V and J ends lost 4 bases and 0 bases respectively, with 19 bases between them. Germline CDR1 reads SGHKS; CDR2 reads YYEKEE (reference sequence). The CDR3 has 17 amino acids. CDR3 DNA: TGTGCCAGCAGCCCGACGTTGAGAGGGCACGCTAACTATGGCTACACCTTC. The encoded protein is CASSPTLRGHANYGYTF.

The chain links TRBV18 to TRBJ1-4; D may be TRBD1 (5 bases). CDR1 and CDR2 (germline): KGHSH, LQKENI. The V gene lost 4 bases and the J gene lost 4 bases, with 10 bases spanning the gap. CDR3 length: 14 residues. In nucleotides, the CDR3 is TGTGCCAGCTCACTCGACAGATTTAATGAAAAACTGTTTTTT. It specifies CASSLDRFNEKLFF.

V usage is TRBV10-3 and J usage is TRBJ2-7; tentative D call: TRBD1 (5 bases). The germline V gene has CDR1 ENHRY and CDR2 SYGVKD. The CDR3 covers 14 residues. Trimming cost V 11 bases and J 0 bases, with 17 bases left between them. In DNA, the CDR3 is TGTGCCTCCCGTGTCCCGGACATCTCCTACGAGCAGTACTTC. It is translated as CASRVPDISYEQYF.